Listed below are T cell receptor beta chains from one sample, sequenced in a study of cytomegalovirus exposure and HLA in healthy donors. The table came from immunoSEQ multiplex PCR; TCRdb's copy has only in-frame clones and leaves some out. The table records roughly 100,000 clones, 76% of them present only once. Sequenced material: PBMCs. Receptors were obtained from a woman between 18 and 29 years old in good health and CMV-seropositive. Both conserved end residues are part of each CDR3. D genes are given only for firm matches. A clone size is listed for some rows: how often the clone was seen (once, few, many), or a class if it is expanded.

d_gene: .; j_gene: TRBJ2-5; abundance: .; v_gene: TRBV7-8; CDR3aa: CASSLQSGFQYF; CDR3nt: TGTGCCAGCAGCTTACAATCGGGGTTCCAGTACTTC
d_gene: .; j_gene: TRBJ1-1; abundance: .; v_gene: TRBV18; CDR3aa: CASSPLPGRNTEAFF; CDR3nt: TGTGCCAGCTCACCACTTCCTGGGCGCAACACTGAAGCTTTCTTT
d_gene: TRBD1; j_gene: TRBJ1-4; abundance: .; v_gene: TRBV19; CDR3aa: CASSIGQGWKLFF; CDR3nt: TGTGCCAGTAGTATAGGACAGGGGTGGAAACTGTTTTTT
d_gene: TRBD1; j_gene: TRBJ1-1; abundance: .; v_gene: TRBV9; CDR3aa: CASSVPPTGEDTEAFF; CDR3nt: TGTGCCAGCAGCGTCCCTCCGACAGGGGAGGACACTGAAGCTTTCTTT
d_gene: TRBD1; j_gene: TRBJ2-2; abundance: .; v_gene: TRBV5-1; CDR3aa: CASSYTPGQGLAGELFF; CDR3nt: TGCGCCAGCAGTTATACTCCGGGACAGGGCCTGGCCGGGGAGCTGTTTTTT
d_gene: .; j_gene: TRBJ1-4; abundance: .; v_gene: TRBV27; CDR3aa: CASSLAQSRNEKLFF; CDR3nt: TGTGCCAGCAGTTTAGCACAGAGCCGAAATGAAAAACTGTTTTTT
d_gene: .; j_gene: TRBJ1-4; abundance: .; v_gene: TRBV27; CDR3aa: CASSPIRRQNEKLFF; CDR3nt: TGTGCCAGCAGTCCCATCCGCAGACAGAATGAAAAACTGTTTTTT
d_gene: .; j_gene: TRBJ2-1; abundance: .; v_gene: TRBV27; CDR3aa: CASRSVTGAGEQFF; CDR3nt: TGTGCCAGCAGATCGGTCACTGGGGCCGGTGAGCAGTTCTTC
d_gene: .; j_gene: TRBJ1-3; abundance: many; v_gene: TRBV6-1; CDR3aa: CASRMTEGNTIYF; CDR3nt: TGTGCCAGCCGCATGACTGAGGGAAACACCATATATTTT
d_gene: TRBD1; j_gene: TRBJ2-7; abundance: .; v_gene: TRBV7-9; CDR3aa: CASSLVRTGTSYEQYF; CDR3nt: TGTGCCAGCAGCTTAGTTCGGACAGGGACGTCCTACGAGCAGTACTTC
d_gene: .; j_gene: TRBJ2-1; abundance: .; v_gene: TRBV10-1; CDR3aa: CASSEGQGAYNEQFF; CDR3nt: TGCGCCAGCAGTGAGGGGCAGGGCGCCTACAATGAGCAGTTCTTC
d_gene: .; j_gene: TRBJ2-1; abundance: .; v_gene: TRBV7-3; CDR3aa: CASSSLADPSSNEQFF; CDR3nt: TGTGCCAGCAGCTCCTTAGCGGACCCATCTTCGAATGAGCAGTTCTTC
d_gene: .; j_gene: TRBJ1-2; abundance: few; v_gene: TRBV19; CDR3aa: CASSIGPTGSGYTF; CDR3nt: TGTGCCAGTAGTATAGGGCCAACAGGATCGGGCTACACCTTC
d_gene: TRBD2; j_gene: TRBJ2-1; abundance: .; v_gene: TRBV7-2; CDR3aa: CASSSAGGYEQFF; CDR3nt: TGTGCCAGCAGCTCGGCGGGAGGCTATGAGCAGTTCTTC
d_gene: .; j_gene: TRBJ2-2; abundance: .; v_gene: TRBV4-1; CDR3aa: CASSQPQHPADSNTGELFF; CDR3nt: TGCGCCAGCAGCCAACCCCAGCACCCAGCGGACTCGAACACCGGGGAGCTGTTTTTT
d_gene: .; j_gene: TRBJ1-2; abundance: .; v_gene: TRBV5-6; CDR3aa: CASRQGYNYGYTF; CDR3nt: TGTGCCAGCAGACAGGGATATAACTATGGCTACACCTTC
d_gene: .; j_gene: TRBJ2-2; abundance: .; v_gene: TRBV15; CDR3aa: CATSRVRGNTGELFF; CDR3nt: TGTGCCACCAGCAGAGTCAGGGGGAACACCGGGGAGCTGTTTTTT
d_gene: .; j_gene: TRBJ2-7; abundance: .; v_gene: TRBV5-1; CDR3aa: CASSLARIRTYEQYF; CDR3nt: TGCGCCAGCAGCTTGGCCAGAATCCGCACCTACGAGCAGTACTTC
d_gene: TRBD1; j_gene: TRBJ1-6; abundance: .; v_gene: TRBV2; CDR3aa: CASRRTGLDSPLHF; CDR3nt: TGTGCCAGCAGAAGGACAGGCCTAGATTCACCCCTCCACTTT
d_gene: .; j_gene: TRBJ1-5; abundance: .; v_gene: TRBV5-6; CDR3aa: CASSLGDTYQPQHF; CDR3nt: TGTGCCAGCAGCTTGGGGGACACATATCAGCCCCAGCATTTT
d_gene: .; j_gene: TRBJ1-2; abundance: .; v_gene: TRBV28; CDR3aa: CASSSWSGSYGYTF; CDR3nt: TGTGCCAGCAGTTCATGGTCGGGGAGCTATGGCTACACCTTC
d_gene: .; j_gene: TRBJ2-7; abundance: .; v_gene: TRBV7-2; CDR3aa: CASSYPTRGVYEQYF; CDR3nt: TGTGCCAGCAGCTACCCGACTAGGGGAGTGTACGAGCAGTACTTC
d_gene: .; j_gene: TRBJ2-7; abundance: .; v_gene: TRBV18; CDR3aa: CASSPGGSYEQYF; CDR3nt: TGTGCCAGCTCACCCGGGGGTTCCTACGAGCAGTACTTC
d_gene: .; j_gene: TRBJ1-1; abundance: .; v_gene: TRBV6-5; CDR3aa: CASSSEGNTEAFF; CDR3nt: TGTGCCAGCAGTTCGGAGGGCAACACTGAAGCTTTCTTT
d_gene: TRBD2; j_gene: TRBJ2-3; abundance: few; v_gene: TRBV9; CDR3aa: CASSSRGGDGTDTQYF; CDR3nt: TGTGCCAGCAGCAGTCGCGGGGGGGATGGCACAGATACGCAGTATTTT
d_gene: .; j_gene: TRBJ2-5; abundance: .; v_gene: TRBV11-3; CDR3aa: CASSPTGGGLETQYF; CDR3nt: TGTGCCAGCAGCCCCACTGGCGGTGGCCTGGAGACCCAGTACTTC
d_gene: TRBD2; j_gene: TRBJ2-1; abundance: few; v_gene: TRBV2; CDR3aa: CASSGRPLAGVYNEQFF; CDR3nt: TGTGCCAGCAGTGGTAGGCCTCTAGCGGGAGTTTACAATGAGCAGTTCTTC
d_gene: .; j_gene: TRBJ2-7; abundance: .; v_gene: TRBV27; CDR3aa: CASSRWGEIYEQYF; CDR3nt: TGTGCCAGCAGTCGCTGGGGAGAGATATACGAGCAGTACTTC
d_gene: TRBD1; j_gene: TRBJ2-7; abundance: .; v_gene: TRBV27; CDR3aa: CASSFGTGVSYEQYF; CDR3nt: TGTGCCAGCAGTTTTGGGACAGGGGTTTCTTACGAGCAGTACTTC
d_gene: TRBD2; j_gene: TRBJ2-7; abundance: few; v_gene: TRBV4-1; CDR3aa: CASSQVSSGGPPRSYEQYF; CDR3nt: TGCGCCAGCAGCCAAGTATCTAGCGGGGGGCCCCCTCGCTCCTACGAGCAGTACTTC
d_gene: TRBD1; j_gene: TRBJ2-7; abundance: .; v_gene: TRBV4-3; CDR3aa: CASSQDSPDRGSYEQYF; CDR3nt: TGCGCCAGCAGCCAAGATTCCCCGGACAGGGGCTCCTACGAGCAGTACTTC
d_gene: .; j_gene: TRBJ1-1; abundance: few; v_gene: TRBV19; CDR3aa: CASVSTANTEAFF; CDR3nt: TGTGCCAGTGTAAGTACAGCGAACACTGAAGCTTTCTTT
d_gene: TRBD1; j_gene: TRBJ2-1; abundance: .; v_gene: TRBV4-3; CDR3aa: CASSQDRDRVFNEQFF; CDR3nt: TGCGCCAGCAGCCAAGATAGGGACAGGGTGTTCAATGAGCAGTTCTTC
d_gene: .; j_gene: TRBJ1-1; abundance: .; v_gene: TRBV25-1; CDR3aa: CASKASGNTEAFF; CDR3nt: TGTGCCAGCAAGGCCAGCGGGAACACTGAAGCTTTCTTT
d_gene: .; j_gene: TRBJ1-5; abundance: .; v_gene: TRBV15; CDR3aa: CATNRDGGNQPQHF; CDR3nt: TGTGCCACCAATCGGGACGGGGGTAATCAGCCCCAGCATTTT
d_gene: .; j_gene: TRBJ1-6; abundance: .; v_gene: TRBV19; CDR3aa: CASRIGNSPLHF; CDR3nt: TGTGCCAGCAGGATTGGCAATTCACCCCTCCACTTT
d_gene: TRBD1; j_gene: TRBJ1-1; abundance: .; v_gene: TRBV2; CDR3aa: CASIRDRVNTEAFF; CDR3nt: TGTGCCAGCATTCGGGACAGAGTCAACACTGAAGCTTTCTTT
d_gene: .; j_gene: TRBJ2-7; abundance: once; v_gene: TRBV28; CDR3aa: CASSGNRQTHYYEQYF; CDR3nt: TGTGCCAGCAGTGGGAATAGACAGACTCACTACTACGAGCAGTACTTC
d_gene: TRBD1; j_gene: TRBJ2-7; abundance: many; v_gene: TRBV27; CDR3aa: CATKGQGINEQYF; CDR3nt: TGTGCCACCAAGGGACAGGGTATAAACGAGCAGTACTTC
d_gene: TRBD1; j_gene: TRBJ2-7; abundance: .; v_gene: TRBV29-1; CDR3aa: CSVAGTGSYEQYF; CDR3nt: TGCAGCGTGGCCGGGACAGGTTCCTACGAGCAGTACTTC
d_gene: .; j_gene: TRBJ2-3; abundance: .; v_gene: TRBV29-1; CDR3aa: CSGQGGDTQYF; CDR3nt: TGCAGCGGACAGGGAGGAGATACGCAGTATTTT
d_gene: .; j_gene: TRBJ2-7; abundance: .; v_gene: TRBV19; CDR3aa: CASSIKREAEQYF; CDR3nt: TGTGCCAGTAGTATAAAGAGGGAAGCCGAGCAGTACTTC
d_gene: .; j_gene: TRBJ1-5; abundance: few; v_gene: TRBV7-2; CDR3aa: CASSPRKGVPQHF; CDR3nt: TGTGCCAGCAGCCCGCGCAAGGGGGTACCCCAGCATTTT
d_gene: .; j_gene: TRBJ2-5; abundance: .; v_gene: TRBV28; CDR3aa: CASSLVLVQETQYF; CDR3nt: TGTGCCAGCAGTTTAGTCCTAGTCCAAGAGACCCAGTACTTC
d_gene: TRBD1; j_gene: TRBJ1-1; abundance: once; v_gene: TRBV7-9; CDR3aa: CASSFSLWGQGRKNTEAFF; CDR3nt: TGTGCCAGCAGCTTTTCTCTTTGGGGACAGGGCCGCAAGAACACTGAAGCTTTCTTT
d_gene: TRBD1; j_gene: TRBJ1-4; abundance: few; v_gene: TRBV6-5; CDR3aa: CASSYIGQGGEKLFF; CDR3nt: TGTGCCAGCAGTTACATCGGACAGGGTGGCGAAAAACTGTTTTTT
d_gene: .; j_gene: TRBJ2-1; abundance: once; v_gene: TRBV4-1; CDR3aa: CASSQPLQDSLNEQFF; CDR3nt: TGCGCCAGCAGCCAGCCCCTCCAGGACAGCCTCAATGAGCAGTTCTTC
d_gene: .; j_gene: TRBJ1-1; abundance: few; v_gene: TRBV28; CDR3aa: CASSLSRPANTEAFF; CDR3nt: TGTGCCAGCAGTTTATCGAGGCCAGCGAACACTGAAGCTTTCTTT
d_gene: TRBD1; j_gene: TRBJ1-1; abundance: .; v_gene: TRBV20-1; CDR3aa: CSATDRAEAFF; CDR3nt: TGCAGTGCCACTGACAGGGCGGAAGCTTTCTTT
d_gene: TRBD1; j_gene: TRBJ1-3; abundance: .; v_gene: TRBV7-9; CDR3aa: CASSLVQGAALSGNTIYF; CDR3nt: TGTGCCAGCAGCTTAGTACAGGGGGCTGCCCTGAGCGGAAACACCATATATTTT
d_gene: .; j_gene: TRBJ2-2; abundance: .; v_gene: TRBV5-8; CDR3aa: CASSLRVGELFF; CDR3nt: TGTGCCAGCAGCTTGCGAGTCGGGGAGCTGTTTTTT